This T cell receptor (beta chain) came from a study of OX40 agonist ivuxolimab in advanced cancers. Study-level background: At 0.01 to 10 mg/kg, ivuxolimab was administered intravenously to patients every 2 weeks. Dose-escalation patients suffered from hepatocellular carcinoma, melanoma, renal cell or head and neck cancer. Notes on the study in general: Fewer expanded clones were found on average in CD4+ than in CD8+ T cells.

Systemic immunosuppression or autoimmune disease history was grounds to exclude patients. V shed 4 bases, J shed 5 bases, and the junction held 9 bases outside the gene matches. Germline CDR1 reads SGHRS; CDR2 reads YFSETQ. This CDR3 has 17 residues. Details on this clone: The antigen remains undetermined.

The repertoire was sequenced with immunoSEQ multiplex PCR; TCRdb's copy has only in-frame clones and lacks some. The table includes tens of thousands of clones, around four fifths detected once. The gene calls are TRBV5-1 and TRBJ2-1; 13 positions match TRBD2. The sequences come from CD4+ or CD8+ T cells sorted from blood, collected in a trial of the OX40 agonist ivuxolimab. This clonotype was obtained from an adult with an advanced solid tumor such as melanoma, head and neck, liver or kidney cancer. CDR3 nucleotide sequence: TGCGCCAGCAGCCTGGGACTAGCGGGACGGGGGAACAATGAGCAGTTCTTC. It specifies CASSLGLAGRGNNEQFF.